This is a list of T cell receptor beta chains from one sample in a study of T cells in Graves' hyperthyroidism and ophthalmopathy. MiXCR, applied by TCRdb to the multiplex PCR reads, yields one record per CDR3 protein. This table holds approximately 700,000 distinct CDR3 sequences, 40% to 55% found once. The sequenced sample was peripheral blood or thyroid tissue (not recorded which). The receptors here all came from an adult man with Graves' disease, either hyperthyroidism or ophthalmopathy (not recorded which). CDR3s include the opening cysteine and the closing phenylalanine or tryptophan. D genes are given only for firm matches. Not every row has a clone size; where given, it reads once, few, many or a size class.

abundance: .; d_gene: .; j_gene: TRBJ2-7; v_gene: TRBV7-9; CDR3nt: TGTGCCAGCAGCCAAGACCCCGCAGGGCTTGGGGACGAGCAGTACTTC; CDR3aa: CASSQDPAGLGDEQYF
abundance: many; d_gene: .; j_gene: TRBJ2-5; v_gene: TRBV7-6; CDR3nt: TGTGCCAGCAGCTTACTCCAAGAGACCCAGTACTTC; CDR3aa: CASSLLQETQYF
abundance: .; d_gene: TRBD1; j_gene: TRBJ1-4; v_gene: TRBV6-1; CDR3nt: TGTGCCAGCAGTGAAGAGGGGGCCGCTAATGAAAAACTGTTTTTT; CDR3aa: CASSEEGAANEKLFF
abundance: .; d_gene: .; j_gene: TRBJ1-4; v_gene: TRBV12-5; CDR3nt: TGTGCTAGTGGTCCCTCAACTAATGAAAAACTGTTTTTT; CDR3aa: CASGPSTNEKLFF
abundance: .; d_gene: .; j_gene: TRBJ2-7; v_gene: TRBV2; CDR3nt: TGTGCCAGCAGTGAACAGGGAATCCATGAGCAGTACTTC; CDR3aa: CASSEQGIHEQYF
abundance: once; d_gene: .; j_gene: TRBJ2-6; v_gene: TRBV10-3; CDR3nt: TGTGCCAGCTGGACGGACTCTGGGGCCAACGTCCTGACTTTC; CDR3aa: CASWTDSGANVLTF
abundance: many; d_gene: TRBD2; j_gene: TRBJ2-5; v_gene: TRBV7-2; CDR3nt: TGTGCCAGCAGCTTACCAGCGACTAGCGGGGGTCTCTTC; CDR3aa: CASSLPATSGGLF
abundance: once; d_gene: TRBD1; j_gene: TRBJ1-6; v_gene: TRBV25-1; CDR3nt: TGTGCCAGCAGCTTGGCGACGGACAGGCCACCCCTCCACTTT; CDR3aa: CASSLATDRPPLHF
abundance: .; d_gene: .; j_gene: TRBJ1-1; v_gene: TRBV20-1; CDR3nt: TGCAGTGCTAGAGATTCAGAGAACACTGAAGCTTTCTTT; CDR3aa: CSARDSENTEAFF
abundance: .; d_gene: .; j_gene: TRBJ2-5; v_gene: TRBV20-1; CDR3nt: TGCAGTGTTCTCGGCTTCAGTAGGGGCGCGGTTCCACAAGAGACCCAGTACTTC; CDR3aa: CSVLGFSRGAVPQETQYF
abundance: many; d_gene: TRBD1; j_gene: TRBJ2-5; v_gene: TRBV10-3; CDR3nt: TGTGCCATCAGCGTAGACAGGGGAGAGACCCAGTACTTC; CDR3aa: CAISVDRGETQYF
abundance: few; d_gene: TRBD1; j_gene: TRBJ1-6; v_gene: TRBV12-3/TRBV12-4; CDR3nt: TGTGCCAGCAGTTACGGGACAGGGTTCAGTAATTCACCCCTCCACTTT; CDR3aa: CASSYGTGFSNSPLHF
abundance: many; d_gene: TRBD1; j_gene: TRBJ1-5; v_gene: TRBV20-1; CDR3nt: TGCAGTGCTAACAGGGGGAGTCAGCCCCAGCATTTT; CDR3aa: CSANRGSQPQHF
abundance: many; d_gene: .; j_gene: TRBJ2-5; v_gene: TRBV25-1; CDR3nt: TGTGCCAGCAGTGATGTGCGGGAAGGAGAGACCCAGTACTTC; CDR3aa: CASSDVREGETQYF
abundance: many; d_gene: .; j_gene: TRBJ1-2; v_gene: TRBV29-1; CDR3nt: TGCAGCGCCTATCGGGGGGGGGCTCGAGGCTACACCTTC; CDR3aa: CSAYRGGARGYTF